This T cell receptor (beta chain) was sequenced during a study of T cells after yellow fever vaccination. Study outcomes and limitations: Secondary responses were weaker yet peaked faster, day 5 versus 15. At 96% for CD4 and 70% to 90% for CD8, most primary-vaccination clones showed up again after the booster.

Via MiXCR, TCRdb re-called the 5' RACE reads, giving one row per CDR3 protein. There are 500,000 to 650,000 distinct CDR3 sequences in the sample; less than 15% occur only once, and 11% to 15% lies in the top ten. This CDR3 region has 15 residues. Trimming removed 0 bases from V and 7 bases from J; junction bases left unmatched: 6. The germline V gene encodes CDR1 LNHNV and CDR2 YYDKDF (reference sequence). This clonotype was counted many times. Its antigen remains unknown. The V gene is TRBV15, the J gene TRBJ2-1; 7 nucleotides match TRBD1. This TCR was recovered from a man between 25 and 39 years old who received the YFV17D yellow fever vaccine. Sequences were derived from PBMCs, sampled on the day of the yellow fever booster vaccination. The CDR3 here is CATSRDRTGENEQFF. In DNA form, the CDR3 reads TGTGCCACCAGCAGAGATCGCACAGGGGAGAATGAGCAGTTCTTC.